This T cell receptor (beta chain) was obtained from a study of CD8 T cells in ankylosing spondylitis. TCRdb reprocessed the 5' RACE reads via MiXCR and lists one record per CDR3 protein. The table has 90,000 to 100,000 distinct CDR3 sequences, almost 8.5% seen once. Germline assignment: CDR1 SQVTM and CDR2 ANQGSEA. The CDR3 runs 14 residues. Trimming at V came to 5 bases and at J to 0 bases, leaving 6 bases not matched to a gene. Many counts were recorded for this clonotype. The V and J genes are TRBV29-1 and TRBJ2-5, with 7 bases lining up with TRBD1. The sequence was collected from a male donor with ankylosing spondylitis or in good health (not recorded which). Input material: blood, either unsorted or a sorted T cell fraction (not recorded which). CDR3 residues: CSVRDSAYQETQYF. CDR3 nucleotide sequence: TGCAGCGTTAGGGACAGTGCTTACCAAGAGACCCAGTACTTC.